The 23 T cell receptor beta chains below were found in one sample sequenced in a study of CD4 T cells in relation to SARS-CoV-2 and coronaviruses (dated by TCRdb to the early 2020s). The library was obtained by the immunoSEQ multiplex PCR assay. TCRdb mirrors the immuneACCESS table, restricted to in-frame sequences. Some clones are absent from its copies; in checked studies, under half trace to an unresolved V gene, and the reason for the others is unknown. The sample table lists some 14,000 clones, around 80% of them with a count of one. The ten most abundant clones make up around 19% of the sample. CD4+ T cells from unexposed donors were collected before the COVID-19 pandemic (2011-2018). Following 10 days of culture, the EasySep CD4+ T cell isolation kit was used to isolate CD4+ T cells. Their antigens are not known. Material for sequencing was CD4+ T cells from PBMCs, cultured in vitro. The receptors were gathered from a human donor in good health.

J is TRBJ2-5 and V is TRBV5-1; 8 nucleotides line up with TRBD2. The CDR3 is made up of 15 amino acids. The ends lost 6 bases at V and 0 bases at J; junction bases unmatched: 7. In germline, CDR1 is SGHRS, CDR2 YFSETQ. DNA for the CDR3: TGCGCCAGCAATTTAAGCGGGGGCGACCAAGAGACCCAGTACTTC. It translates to CASNLSGGDQETQYF.

The CDR3 DNA reads TGTGCCAGCAGCTTCTCCACAGGGGCGGGGGAAGCTTTCTTT. It specifies CASSFSTGAGEAFF. The chain recombines TRBV11-2 with TRBJ1-1; 7 positions match TRBD1. Trimming took 3 bases from V and 8 from J; bases not matched to a gene: 9. This CDR3 contains 14 residues. Germline V lookup: CDR1 SGHAT, CDR2 FQNNGV. Complete variable domain (other parts from reference TRBV11-2 and TRBJ1-1): EAGVAQSPRYKIIEKRQSVAFWCNPISGHATLYWYQQILGQGPKLLIQFQNNGVVDDSQLPKDRFSAERLKGVDSTLKIQPAKLEDSAVYLCASSFSTGAGEAFFGQGTRLTVV.

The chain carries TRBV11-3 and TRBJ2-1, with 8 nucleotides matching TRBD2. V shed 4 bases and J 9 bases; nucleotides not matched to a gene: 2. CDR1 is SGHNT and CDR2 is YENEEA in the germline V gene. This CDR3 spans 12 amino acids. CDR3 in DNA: TGTGCCAGCAGCTCAGCGGGAGTTGAGCAGTTCTTC. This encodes CASSSAGVEQFF.

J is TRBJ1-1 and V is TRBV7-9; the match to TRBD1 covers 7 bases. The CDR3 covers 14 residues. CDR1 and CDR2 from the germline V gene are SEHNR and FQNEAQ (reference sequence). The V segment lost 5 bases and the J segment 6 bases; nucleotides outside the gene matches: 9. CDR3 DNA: TGTGCCAGCAGCCTAGACTGGACAGGTTCTGAAGCTTTCTTT. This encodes CASSLDWTGSEAFF.

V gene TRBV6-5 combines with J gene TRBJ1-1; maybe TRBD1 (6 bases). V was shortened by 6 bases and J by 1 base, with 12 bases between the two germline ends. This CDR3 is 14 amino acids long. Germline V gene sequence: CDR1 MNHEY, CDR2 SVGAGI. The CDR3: CASRVQGWNTEAFF. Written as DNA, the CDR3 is TGTGCCAGCAGGGTGCAGGGGTGGAACACTGAAGCTTTCTTT.

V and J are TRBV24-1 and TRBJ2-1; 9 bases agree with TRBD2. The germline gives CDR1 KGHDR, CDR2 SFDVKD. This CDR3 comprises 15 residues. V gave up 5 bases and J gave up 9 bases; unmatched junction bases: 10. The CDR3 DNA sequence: TGTGCCACCAGTGCAATAGCGGGAGAGGTCAGTGAGCAGTTCTTC. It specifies CATSAIAGEVSEQFF.

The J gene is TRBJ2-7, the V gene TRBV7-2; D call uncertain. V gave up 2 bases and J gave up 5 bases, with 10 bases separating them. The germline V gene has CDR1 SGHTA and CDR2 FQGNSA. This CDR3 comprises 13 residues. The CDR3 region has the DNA TGTGCCAGCAGCTTATCTAGGTTTGACGAGCAGTACTTC. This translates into CASSLSRFDEQYF.

CDR3 bases: TGTGCCAGCAGCTCAGGGACGGAATCTTTCCCCACGCCCTACAATGAGCAGTTCTTC. Translating it yields CASSSGTESFPTPYNEQFF. The chain joins TRBV13 to TRBJ2-1; D is perhaps TRBD1 or TRBD2 (5 bases each). Germline CDR1 reads PRHDT; CDR2 reads FYEKMQ (reference sequence). V gave up 4 bases and J gave up 2 bases, with 24 bases separating them. CDR3 length: 19 residues. The full variable domain, in which reference TRBV13 and TRBJ2-1 provide the parts outside the CDR3, is AAGVIQSPRHLIKEKRETATLKCYPIPRHDTVYWYQQGPGQDPQFLISFYEKMQSDKGSIPDRFSAQQFSDYHSELNMSSLELGDSALYFCASSSGTESFPTPYNEQFFGPGTRLTVL.

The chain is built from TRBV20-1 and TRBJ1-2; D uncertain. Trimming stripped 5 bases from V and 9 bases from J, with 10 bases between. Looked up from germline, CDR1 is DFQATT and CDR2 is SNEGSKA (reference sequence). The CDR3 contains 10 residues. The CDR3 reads CSAGNTRYTF. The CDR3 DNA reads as TGCAGTGCTGGAAACACGCGCTACACCTTC.

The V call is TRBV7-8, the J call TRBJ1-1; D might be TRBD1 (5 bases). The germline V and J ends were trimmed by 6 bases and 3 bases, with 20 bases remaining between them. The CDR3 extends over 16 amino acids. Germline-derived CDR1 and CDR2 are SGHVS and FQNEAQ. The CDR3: CASSLYGTYEDTEAFF. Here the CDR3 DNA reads TGTGCCAGCAGTCTGTACGGGACGTACGAGGACACTGAAGCTTTCTTT.

CDR3 in DNA: TGTGCCAGCAGCTTAAATAGCGGGAGAATTGGAGAGCAGTTCTTC. Translated: CASSLNSGRIGEQFF. The genes are TRBV7-3 and TRBJ2-1, with TRBD2 matching over 9 bases. V shed 1 base and J 10 bases; nucleotides not matched to a gene: 8. CDR3 length equals 15 residues. The germline CDR1 and CDR2 sequences are SGHTA and FQGTGA.

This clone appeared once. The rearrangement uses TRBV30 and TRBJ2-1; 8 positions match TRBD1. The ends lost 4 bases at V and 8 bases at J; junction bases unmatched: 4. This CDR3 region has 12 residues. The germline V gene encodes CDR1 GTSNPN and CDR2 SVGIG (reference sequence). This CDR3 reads CAWNSGGDEQFF. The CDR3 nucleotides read TGTGCCTGGAACTCAGGGGGCGATGAGCAGTTCTTC.

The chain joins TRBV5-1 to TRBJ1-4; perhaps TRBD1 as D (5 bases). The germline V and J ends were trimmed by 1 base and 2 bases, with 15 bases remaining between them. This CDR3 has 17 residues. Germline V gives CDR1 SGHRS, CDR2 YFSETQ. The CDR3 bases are TGCGCCAGCAGCTTGAGGAGGGGCGAAGGGACTAATGAAAAACTGTTTTTT. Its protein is CASSLRRGEGTNEKLFF.

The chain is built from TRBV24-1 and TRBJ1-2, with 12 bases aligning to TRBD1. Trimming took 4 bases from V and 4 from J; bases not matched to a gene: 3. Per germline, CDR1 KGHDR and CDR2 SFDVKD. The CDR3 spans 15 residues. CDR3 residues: CATSEGTGGLYGYTF. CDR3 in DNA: TGTGCCACCAGTGAGGGGACAGGGGGCCTCTATGGCTACACCTTC.

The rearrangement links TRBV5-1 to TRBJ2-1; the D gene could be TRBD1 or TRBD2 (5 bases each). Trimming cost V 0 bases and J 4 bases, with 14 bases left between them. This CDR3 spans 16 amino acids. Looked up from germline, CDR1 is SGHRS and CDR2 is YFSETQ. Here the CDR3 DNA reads TGCGCCAGCAGCTTGGCCACCACCGGGGCGTACAATGAGCAGTTCTTC. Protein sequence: CASSLATTGAYNEQFF.

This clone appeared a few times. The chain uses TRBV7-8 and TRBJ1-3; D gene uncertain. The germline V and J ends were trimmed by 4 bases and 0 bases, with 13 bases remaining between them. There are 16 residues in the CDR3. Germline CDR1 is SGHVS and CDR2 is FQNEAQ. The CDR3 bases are TGTGCCAGCAGCTCGGTTCGGGGAAACTCTGGAAACACCATATATTTT. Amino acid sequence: CASSSVRGNSGNTIYF. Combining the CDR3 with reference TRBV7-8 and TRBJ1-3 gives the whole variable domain GAGVSQSPRYKVAKRGQDVALRCDPISGHVSLFWYQQALGQGPEFLTYFQNEAQLDKSGLPSDRFFAERPEGSVSTLKIQRTQQEDSAVYLCASSSVRGNSGNTIYFGEGSWLTVV.

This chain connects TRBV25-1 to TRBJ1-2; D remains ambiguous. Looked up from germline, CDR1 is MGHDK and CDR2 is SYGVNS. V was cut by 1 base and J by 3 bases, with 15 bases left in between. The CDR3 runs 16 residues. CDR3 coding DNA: TGTGCCAGCAGTGAATTCTCTAAGACGGGCCACTATGGCTACACCTTC. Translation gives CASSEFSKTGHYGYTF.

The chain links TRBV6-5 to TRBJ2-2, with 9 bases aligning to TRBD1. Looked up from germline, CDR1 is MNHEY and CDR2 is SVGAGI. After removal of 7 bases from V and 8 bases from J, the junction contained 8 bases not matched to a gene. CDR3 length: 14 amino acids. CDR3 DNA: TGTGCCAGCATGCGGACAGGGGCGTCGGGGGAGCTGTTTTTT. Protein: CASMRTGASGELFF.

CDR3 sequence: CASSVGPGDNEKLFF. The CDR3, as DNA: TGTGCCAGCAGCGTGGGCCCGGGCGACAATGAAAAACTGTTTTTT. This sequence joins TRBV9 and TRBJ1-4; no firm D call. Germline V gene sequence: CDR1 SGDLS, CDR2 YYNGEE. Trimming pared 2 bases from V and 5 bases from J, leaving 13 bases between. This CDR3 has 15 residues.

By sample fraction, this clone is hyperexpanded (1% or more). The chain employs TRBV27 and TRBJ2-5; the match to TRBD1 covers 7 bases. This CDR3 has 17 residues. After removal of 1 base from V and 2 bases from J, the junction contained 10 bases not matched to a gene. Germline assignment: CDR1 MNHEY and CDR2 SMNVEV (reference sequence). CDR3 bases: TGTGCCAGCAGTTTATGGGGCAGGGGGAAGGGGCAAGAGACCCAGTACTTC. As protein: CASSLWGRGKGQETQYF.

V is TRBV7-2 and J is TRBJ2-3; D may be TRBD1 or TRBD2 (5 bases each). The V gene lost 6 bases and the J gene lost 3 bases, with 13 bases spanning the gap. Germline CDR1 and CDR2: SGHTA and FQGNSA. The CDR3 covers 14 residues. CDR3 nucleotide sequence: TGTGCCAGCAGGGTCGGCTGGGGGACAGATACGCAGTATTTT. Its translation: CASRVGWGTDTQYF. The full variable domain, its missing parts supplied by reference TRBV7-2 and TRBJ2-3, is GAGVSQSPSNKVTEKGKDVELRCDPISGHTALYWYRQSLGQGLEFLIYFQGNSAPDKSGLPSDRFSAERTGGSVSTLTIQRTQQEDSAVYLCASRVGWGTDTQYFGPGTRLTVL.

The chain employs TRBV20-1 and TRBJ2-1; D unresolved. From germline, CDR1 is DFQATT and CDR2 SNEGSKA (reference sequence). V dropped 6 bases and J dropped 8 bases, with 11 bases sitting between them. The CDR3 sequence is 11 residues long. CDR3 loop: CSAIWMDEQFF. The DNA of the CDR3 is TGCAGTGCAATATGGATGGATGAGCAGTTCTTC.

CDR3 bases: TGTGCCAGCAGCTTGGAGGCCTACTCTGAAGCTTTCTTT. Its translation is CASSLEAYSEAFF. V usage is TRBV5-8 and J usage is TRBJ1-1; no definite D call. The CDR3 loop spans 13 amino acids. V lost 0 bases and J 6 bases, leaving 9 bases between the germline ends. The germline CDR1 and CDR2 sequences are SGHTS and YDEGEE.